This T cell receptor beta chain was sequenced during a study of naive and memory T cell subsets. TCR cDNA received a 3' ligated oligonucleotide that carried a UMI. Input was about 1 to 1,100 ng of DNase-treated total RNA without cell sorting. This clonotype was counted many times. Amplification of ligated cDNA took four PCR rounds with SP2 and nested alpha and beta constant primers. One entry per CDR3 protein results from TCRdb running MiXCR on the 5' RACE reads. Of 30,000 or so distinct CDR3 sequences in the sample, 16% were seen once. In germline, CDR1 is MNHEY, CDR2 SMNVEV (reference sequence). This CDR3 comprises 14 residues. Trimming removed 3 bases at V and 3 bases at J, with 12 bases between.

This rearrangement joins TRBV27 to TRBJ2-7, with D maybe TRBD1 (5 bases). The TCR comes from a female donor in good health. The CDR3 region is CASSFSTDGYEQYF. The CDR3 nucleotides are TGTGCCAGCAGTTTTTCGACAGATGGCTACGAGCAGTACTTC.